Described below is a single T cell receptor (beta chain) sequence and its context. The target antigen is unknown. Per germline, CDR1 SGHTA and CDR2 FQGNSA. V lost 0 bases to trimming and J lost 7 bases; unmatched junction nucleotides: 6. The length of the CDR3 is 15 residues. The data were obtained in a study of cytomegalovirus exposure and HLA in healthy donors. Points from the study as a whole: Among TCR sequences, most were rare, though some public TCRs appeared in many donors. For cytomegalovirus status, the classifier reportedly gave diagnoses with high specificity and sensitivity. Researchers counted about 150 TCR beta chains as cytomegalovirus-associated.

Separation from the roughly 670-subject first cohort characterized the approximately 130-subject validation cohort, to which the donors belonged. Sequencing used immunoSEQ multiplex PCR; TCRdb keeps in-frame clones, though not all of them. The sample contains about 130,000 clones, 89% of which appear only once. The chain links TRBV7-2 to TRBJ1-1; 9 bases fit TRBD1. What was sequenced was PBMCs. This clonotype was sampled from a woman aged 18-29 years in good health and CMV-seronegative. CDR3 in DNA: TGTGCCAGCAGCTTAGCGGGACAGGGCATCTTTGAAGCTTTCTTT. Translating gives CASSLAGQGIFEAFF.